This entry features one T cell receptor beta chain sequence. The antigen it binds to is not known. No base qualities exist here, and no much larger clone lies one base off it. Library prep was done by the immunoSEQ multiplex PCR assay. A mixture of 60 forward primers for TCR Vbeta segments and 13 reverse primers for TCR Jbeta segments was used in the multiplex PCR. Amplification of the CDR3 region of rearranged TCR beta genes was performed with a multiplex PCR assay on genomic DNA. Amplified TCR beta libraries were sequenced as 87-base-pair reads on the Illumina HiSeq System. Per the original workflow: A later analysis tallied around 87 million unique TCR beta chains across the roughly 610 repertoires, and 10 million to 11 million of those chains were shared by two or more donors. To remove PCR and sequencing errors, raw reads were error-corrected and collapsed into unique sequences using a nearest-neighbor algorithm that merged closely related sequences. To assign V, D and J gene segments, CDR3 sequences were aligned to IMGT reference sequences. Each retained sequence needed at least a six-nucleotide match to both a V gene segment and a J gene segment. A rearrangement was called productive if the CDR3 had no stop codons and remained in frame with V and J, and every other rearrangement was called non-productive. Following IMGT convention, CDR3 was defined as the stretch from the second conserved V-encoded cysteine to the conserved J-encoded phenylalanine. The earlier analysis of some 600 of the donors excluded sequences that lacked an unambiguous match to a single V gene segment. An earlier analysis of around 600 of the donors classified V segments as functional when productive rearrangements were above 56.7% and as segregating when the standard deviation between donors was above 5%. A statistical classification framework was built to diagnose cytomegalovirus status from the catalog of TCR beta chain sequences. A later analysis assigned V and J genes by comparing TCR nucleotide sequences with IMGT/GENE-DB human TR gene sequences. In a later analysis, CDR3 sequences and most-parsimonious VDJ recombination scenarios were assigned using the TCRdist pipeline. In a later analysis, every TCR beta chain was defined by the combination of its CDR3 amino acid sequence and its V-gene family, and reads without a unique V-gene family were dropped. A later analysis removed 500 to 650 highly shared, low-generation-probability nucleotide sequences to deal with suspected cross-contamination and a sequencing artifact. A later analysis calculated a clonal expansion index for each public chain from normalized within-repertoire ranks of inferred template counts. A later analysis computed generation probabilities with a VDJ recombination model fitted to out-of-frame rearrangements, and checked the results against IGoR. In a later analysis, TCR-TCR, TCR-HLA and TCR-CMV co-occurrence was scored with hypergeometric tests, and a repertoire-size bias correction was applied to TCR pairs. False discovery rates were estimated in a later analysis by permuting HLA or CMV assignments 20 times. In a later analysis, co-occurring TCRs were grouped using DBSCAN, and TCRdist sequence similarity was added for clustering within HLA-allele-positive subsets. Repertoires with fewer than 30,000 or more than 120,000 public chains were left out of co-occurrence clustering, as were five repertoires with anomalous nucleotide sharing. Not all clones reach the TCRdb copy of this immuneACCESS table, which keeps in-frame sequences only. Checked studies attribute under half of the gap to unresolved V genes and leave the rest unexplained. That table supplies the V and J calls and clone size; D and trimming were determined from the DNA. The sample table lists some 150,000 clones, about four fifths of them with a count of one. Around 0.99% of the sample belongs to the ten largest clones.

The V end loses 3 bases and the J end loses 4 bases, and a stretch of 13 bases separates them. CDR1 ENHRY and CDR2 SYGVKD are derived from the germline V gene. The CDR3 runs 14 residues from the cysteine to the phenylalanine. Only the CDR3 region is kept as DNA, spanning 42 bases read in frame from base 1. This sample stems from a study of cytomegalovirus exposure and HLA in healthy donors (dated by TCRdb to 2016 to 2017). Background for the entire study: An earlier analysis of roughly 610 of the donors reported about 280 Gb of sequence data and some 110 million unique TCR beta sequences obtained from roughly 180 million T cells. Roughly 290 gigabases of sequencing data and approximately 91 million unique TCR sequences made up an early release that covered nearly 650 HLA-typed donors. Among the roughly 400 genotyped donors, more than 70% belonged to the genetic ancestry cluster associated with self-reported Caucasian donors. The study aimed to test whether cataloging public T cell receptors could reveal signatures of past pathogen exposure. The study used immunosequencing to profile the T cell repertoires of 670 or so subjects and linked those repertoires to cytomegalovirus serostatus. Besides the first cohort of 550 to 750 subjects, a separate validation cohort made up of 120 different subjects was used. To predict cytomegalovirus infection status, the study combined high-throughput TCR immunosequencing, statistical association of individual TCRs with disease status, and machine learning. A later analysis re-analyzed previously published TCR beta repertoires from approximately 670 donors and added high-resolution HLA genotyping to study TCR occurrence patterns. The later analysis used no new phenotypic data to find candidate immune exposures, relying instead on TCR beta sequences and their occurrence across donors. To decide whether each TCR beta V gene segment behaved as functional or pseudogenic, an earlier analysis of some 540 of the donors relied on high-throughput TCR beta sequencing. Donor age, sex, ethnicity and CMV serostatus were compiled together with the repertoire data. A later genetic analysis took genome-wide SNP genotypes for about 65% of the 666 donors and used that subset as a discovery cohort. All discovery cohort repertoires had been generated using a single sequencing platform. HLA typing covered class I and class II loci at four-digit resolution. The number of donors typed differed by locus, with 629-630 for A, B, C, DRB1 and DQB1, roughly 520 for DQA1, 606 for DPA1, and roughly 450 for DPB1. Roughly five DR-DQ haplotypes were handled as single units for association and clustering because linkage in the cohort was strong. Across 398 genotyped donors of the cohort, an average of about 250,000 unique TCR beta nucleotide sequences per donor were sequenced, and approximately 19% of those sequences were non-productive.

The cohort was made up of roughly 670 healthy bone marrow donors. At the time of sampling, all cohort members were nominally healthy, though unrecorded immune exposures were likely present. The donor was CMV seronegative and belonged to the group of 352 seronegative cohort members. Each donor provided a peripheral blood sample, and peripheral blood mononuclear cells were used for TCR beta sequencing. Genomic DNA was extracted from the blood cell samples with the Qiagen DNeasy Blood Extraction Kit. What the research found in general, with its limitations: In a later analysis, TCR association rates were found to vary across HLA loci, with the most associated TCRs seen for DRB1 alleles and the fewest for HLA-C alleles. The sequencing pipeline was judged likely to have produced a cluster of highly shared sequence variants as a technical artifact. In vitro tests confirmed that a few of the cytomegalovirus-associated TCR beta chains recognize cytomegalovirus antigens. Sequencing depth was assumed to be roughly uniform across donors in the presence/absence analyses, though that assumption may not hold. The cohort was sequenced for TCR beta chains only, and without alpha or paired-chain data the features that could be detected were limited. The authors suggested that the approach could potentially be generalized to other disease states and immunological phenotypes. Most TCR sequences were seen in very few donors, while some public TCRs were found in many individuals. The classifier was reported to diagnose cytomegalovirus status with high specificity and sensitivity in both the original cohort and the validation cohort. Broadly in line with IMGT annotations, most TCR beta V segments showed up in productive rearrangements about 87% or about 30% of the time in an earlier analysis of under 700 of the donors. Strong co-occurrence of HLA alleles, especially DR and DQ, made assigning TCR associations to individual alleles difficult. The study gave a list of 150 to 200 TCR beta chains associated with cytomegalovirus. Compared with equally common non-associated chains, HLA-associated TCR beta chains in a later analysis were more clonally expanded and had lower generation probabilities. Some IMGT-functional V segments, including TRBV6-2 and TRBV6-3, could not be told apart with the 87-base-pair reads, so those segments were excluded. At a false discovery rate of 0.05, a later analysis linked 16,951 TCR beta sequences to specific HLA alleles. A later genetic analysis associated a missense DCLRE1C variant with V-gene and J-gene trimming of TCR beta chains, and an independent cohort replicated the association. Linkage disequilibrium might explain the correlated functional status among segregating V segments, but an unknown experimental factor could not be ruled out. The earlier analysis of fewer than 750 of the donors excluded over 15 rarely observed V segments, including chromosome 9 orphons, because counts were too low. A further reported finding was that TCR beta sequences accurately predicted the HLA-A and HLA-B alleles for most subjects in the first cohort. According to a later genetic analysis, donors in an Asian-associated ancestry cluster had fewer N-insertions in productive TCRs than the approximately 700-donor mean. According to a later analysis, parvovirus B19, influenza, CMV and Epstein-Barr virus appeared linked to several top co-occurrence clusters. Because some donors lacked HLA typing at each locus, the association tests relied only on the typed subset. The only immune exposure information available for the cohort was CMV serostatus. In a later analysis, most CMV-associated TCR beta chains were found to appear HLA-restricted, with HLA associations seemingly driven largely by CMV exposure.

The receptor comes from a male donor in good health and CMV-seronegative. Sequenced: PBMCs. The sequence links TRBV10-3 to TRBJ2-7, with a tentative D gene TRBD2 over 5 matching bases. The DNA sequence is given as TGTGCCATCAGTGATGGGCGCCGCGGGTACGAGCAGTACTTC. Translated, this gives CAISDGRRGYEQYF.